These T cell receptor beta chains were read from a single sample in a study of T cell responses to AZD1222 COVID-19 vaccine. Clones were sequenced by immunoSEQ multiplex PCR, and TCRdb holds only the in-frame ones, with some missing. The sample has around 130,000 clones, about 82% seen once; the top ten hold roughly an eighth. This specimen was peripheral blood, taken on day 0 of AZD1222 vaccination. The receptors originated from an adult in good health. The CDR3 runs from the conserved cysteine through the conserved F or W. A D gene is named only where the DNA matches it firmly. Expanded clones get a size class; other rows say once, few or many, or leave the size out.

CDR3 protein: CSVETGSDEQYF; CDR3 DNA: TGCAGCGTTGAGACAGGGTCGGACGAGCAGTACTTC; clone size: -; J gene: TRBJ2-7; V gene: TRBV29-1; D gene: TRBD1
CDR3 protein: CASSLGGGRYNEQFF; CDR3 DNA: TGCGCCAGCAGCTTGGGGGGCGGGAGATACAATGAGCAGTTCTTC; clone size: once; J gene: TRBJ2-1; V gene: TRBV5-1; D gene: TRBD2
CDR3 protein: CASSLKATNEKLFF; CDR3 DNA: TGTGCCAGCAGCTTGAAGGCAACTAATGAAAAACTGTTTTTT; clone size: -; J gene: TRBJ1-4; V gene: TRBV7-9; D gene: -
CDR3 protein: CASSGNTGVRVAEAFF; CDR3 DNA: TGTGCCAGCAGCGGAAACACAGGGGTTCGGGTTGCTGAAGCTTTCTTT; clone size: -; J gene: TRBJ1-1; V gene: TRBV5-4; D gene: TRBD1
CDR3 protein: CASSVGSATNEKLFF; CDR3 DNA: TGTGCCAGCAGCGTGGGCAGTGCAACTAATGAAAAACTGTTTTTT; clone size: -; J gene: TRBJ1-4; V gene: TRBV9; D gene: -
CDR3 protein: CASSYSPGDNQPQHF; CDR3 DNA: TGTGCCAGCAGTTACTCCCCAGGGGACAATCAGCCCCAGCATTTT; clone size: -; J gene: TRBJ1-5; V gene: TRBV6-2/TRBV6-3; D gene: -
CDR3 protein: CATSFWSRQGYGYTF; CDR3 DNA: TGTGCCACCAGTTTCTGGAGCAGACAGGGCTATGGCTACACCTTC; clone size: once; J gene: TRBJ1-2; V gene: TRBV24-1; D gene: TRBD1
CDR3 protein: CASSLRRTGNTIYF; CDR3 DNA: TGTGCCAGCAGTTTACGCAGAACTGGAAACACCATATATTTT; clone size: -; J gene: TRBJ1-3; V gene: TRBV27; D gene: -
CDR3 protein: CASSRSQGAVEKLFF; CDR3 DNA: TGTGCCAGCAGCCGCAGTCAGGGGGCAGTTGAAAAACTGTTTTTT; clone size: -; J gene: TRBJ1-4; V gene: TRBV7-6; D gene: TRBD1
CDR3 protein: CASSPHPSPEQFF; CDR3 DNA: TGTGCCAGCAGCCCCCATCCTTCCCCCGAGCAGTTCTTC; clone size: -; J gene: TRBJ2-1; V gene: TRBV7-9; D gene: -
CDR3 protein: CASSERTGEEKLFF; CDR3 DNA: TGTGCCAGCAGTGAGCGGACAGGGGAGGAAAAACTGTTTTTT; clone size: -; J gene: TRBJ1-4; V gene: TRBV2; D gene: TRBD1
CDR3 protein: CASSPLGIGGLDTQYF; CDR3 DNA: TGTGCCAGTAGTCCGCTCGGGATTGGCGGTCTGGATACGCAGTATTTT; clone size: -; J gene: TRBJ2-3; V gene: TRBV19; D gene: -
CDR3 protein: CASSQDYGSNQPQHF; CDR3 DNA: TGCGCCAGCAGCCAAGATTATGGTAGCAATCAGCCCCAGCATTTT; clone size: -; J gene: TRBJ1-5; V gene: TRBV4-3; D gene: -
CDR3 protein: CASSSGTGNTEAFF; CDR3 DNA: TGTGCCAGCAGTTCCGGGACAGGGAACACTGAAGCTTTCTTT; clone size: -; J gene: TRBJ1-1; V gene: TRBV6-5; D gene: TRBD1
CDR3 protein: CASSLLSSTDTQYF; CDR3 DNA: TGCGCCAGCAGCCTCCTATCTAGCACAGATACGCAGTATTTT; clone size: -; J gene: TRBJ2-3; V gene: TRBV4-1; D gene: -
CDR3 protein: CSVRTGEYEQYF; CDR3 DNA: TGCAGCGTTCGGACAGGGGAGTACGAGCAGTACTTC; clone size: few; J gene: TRBJ2-7; V gene: TRBV29-1; D gene: TRBD1
CDR3 protein: CASSRTGNEQFF; CDR3 DNA: TGTGCCAGCAGCCGTACAGGGAATGAGCAGTTCTTC; clone size: -; J gene: TRBJ2-1; V gene: TRBV7-9; D gene: -
CDR3 protein: CATSRDRQGGDEAFF; CDR3 DNA: TGTGCCACCAGCAGAGATCGGCAGGGCGGCGATGAAGCTTTCTTT; clone size: -; J gene: TRBJ1-1; V gene: TRBV15; D gene: -
CDR3 protein: CASSQDRDSGANVLTF; CDR3 DNA: TGCGCCAGCAGCCAAGACCGGGACAGTGGGGCCAACGTCCTGACTTTC; clone size: -; J gene: TRBJ2-6; V gene: TRBV4-3; D gene: TRBD1
CDR3 protein: CASSYGTGEGETQYF; CDR3 DNA: TGTGCCAGCAGTTACGGGACAGGGGAGGGAGAGACCCAGTACTTC; clone size: -; J gene: TRBJ2-5; V gene: TRBV6-5; D gene: TRBD1
CDR3 protein: CASGSAGMNTGELFF; CDR3 DNA: TGCGCCAGTGGGTCGGCAGGGATGAACACCGGGGAGCTGTTTTTT; clone size: -; J gene: TRBJ2-2; V gene: TRBV10-1; D gene: -
CDR3 protein: CASSDSSGNTGELFF; CDR3 DNA: TGTGCCAGCAGTGACTCGTCCGGGAACACCGGGGAGCTGTTTTTT; clone size: -; J gene: TRBJ2-2; V gene: TRBV6-4; D gene: -
CDR3 protein: CASSLPGRTNTEAFF; CDR3 DNA: TGTGCCAGCTCACTTCCAGGCAGAACCAACACTGAAGCTTTCTTT; clone size: -; J gene: TRBJ1-1; V gene: TRBV18; D gene: -
CDR3 protein: CTSSQARGADEQYF; CDR3 DNA: TGCACCAGCAGCCAAGCCAGGGGAGCGGACGAGCAGTACTTC; clone size: -; J gene: TRBJ2-7; V gene: TRBV1; D gene: -
CDR3 protein: CATSRGQGAREQYF; CDR3 DNA: TGTGCCACCAGCAGAGGACAGGGGGCGCGGGAGCAGTACTTC; clone size: -; J gene: TRBJ2-7; V gene: TRBV24-1; D gene: TRBD1
CDR3 protein: CASSRQGQGYTF; CDR3 DNA: TGTGCCAGCAGCCGACAGGGGCAGGGCTACACCTTC; clone size: -; J gene: TRBJ1-2; V gene: TRBV3-1/TRBV3-2; D gene: TRBD1
CDR3 protein: CASSQAPFYEQYF; CDR3 DNA: TGCGCCAGCAGCCAAGCCCCCTTCTACGAGCAGTACTTC; clone size: -; J gene: TRBJ2-7; V gene: TRBV4-3; D gene: -
CDR3 protein: CASSQEPGTSYEQYF; CDR3 DNA: TGCGCCAGCAGCCAAGAACCAGGAACGTCCTACGAGCAGTACTTC; clone size: -; J gene: TRBJ2-7; V gene: TRBV4-1; D gene: -
CDR3 protein: CASSLEQADTQYF; CDR3 DNA: TGTGCCAGCAGCTTAGAACAGGCAGATACGCAGTATTTT; clone size: -; J gene: TRBJ2-3; V gene: TRBV11-3; D gene: -
CDR3 protein: CASSSPAEIYEQYF; CDR3 DNA: TGTGCCAGCAGTTCTCCAGCGGAAATATACGAGCAGTACTTC; clone size: -; J gene: TRBJ2-7; V gene: TRBV28; D gene: -
CDR3 protein: CASTHEGNHSPLHF; CDR3 DNA: TGTGCCAGCACCCATGAGGGGAATCATTCACCCCTCCACTTT; clone size: -; J gene: TRBJ1-6; V gene: TRBV28; D gene: -
CDR3 protein: CASSINRRGSDQPQHF; CDR3 DNA: TGTGCCAGTAGTATTAATCGGCGGGGGAGTGATCAGCCCCAGCATTTT; clone size: few; J gene: TRBJ1-5; V gene: TRBV19; D gene: -
CDR3 protein: CSVKTDNTDTQYF; CDR3 DNA: TGCAGCGTCAAGACAGATAACACAGATACGCAGTATTTT; clone size: -; J gene: TRBJ2-3; V gene: TRBV29-1; D gene: -
CDR3 protein: CASSQDGSSYNSPLHF; CDR3 DNA: TGCGCCAGCAGCCAAGACGGAAGCTCCTATAATTCACCCCTCCACTTT; clone size: -; J gene: TRBJ1-6; V gene: TRBV4-3; D gene: -
CDR3 protein: CASSLRRGGNEQFF; CDR3 DNA: TGTGCCAGCAGCTTAAGGCGGGGGGGCAATGAGCAGTTCTTC; clone size: -; J gene: TRBJ2-1; V gene: TRBV7-2; D gene: TRBD2
CDR3 protein: CASSYTVLSRDRVGSNNEQFF; CDR3 DNA: TGTGCCAGCAGTTACACTGTCCTGTCCCGGGACAGGGTTGGTAGCAACAATGAGCAGTTCTTC; clone size: -; J gene: TRBJ2-1; V gene: TRBV6-2/TRBV6-3; D gene: TRBD1
CDR3 protein: CASSLGTGRTYEQYF; CDR3 DNA: TGTGCCAGCAGCCTCGGGACAGGGCGGACCTACGAGCAGTACTTC; clone size: few; J gene: TRBJ2-7; V gene: TRBV7-6; D gene: TRBD1
CDR3 protein: CAWNGETAEQYF; CDR3 DNA: TGTGCCTGGAACGGCGAGACGGCCGAGCAGTACTTC; clone size: once; J gene: TRBJ2-7; V gene: TRBV30; D gene: -
CDR3 protein: CASSVGGLAGEQFF; CDR3 DNA: TGTGCCAGCAGCGTAGGGGGACTAGCGGGAGAGCAGTTCTTC; clone size: -; J gene: TRBJ2-1; V gene: TRBV9; D gene: TRBD2
CDR3 protein: CASISQETQYF; CDR3 DNA: TGCGCCAGCATCTCCCAAGAGACCCAGTACTTC; clone size: -; J gene: TRBJ2-5; V gene: TRBV5-1; D gene: -
CDR3 protein: CASSFRESGGYTF; CDR3 DNA: TGTGCCAGCAGCTTCCGGGAGAGTGGGGGCTACACCTTC; clone size: once; J gene: TRBJ1-2; V gene: TRBV7-9; D gene: -
CDR3 protein: CASSQRGRGQPQHF; CDR3 DNA: TGTGCCAGCAGCCAACGGGGGCGGGGGCAGCCCCAGCATTTT; clone size: -; J gene: TRBJ1-5; V gene: TRBV3-1/TRBV3-2; D gene: -
CDR3 protein: CASSFGNEQFF; CDR3 DNA: TGTGCCAGCAGTTTCGGGAATGAGCAGTTCTTC; clone size: -; J gene: TRBJ2-1; V gene: TRBV12-3/TRBV12-4; D gene: -
CDR3 protein: CASSQLGGSGDTQYF; CDR3 DNA: TGTGCCAGCAGCCAATTAGGTGGGAGCGGAGATACGCAGTATTTT; clone size: -; J gene: TRBJ2-3; V gene: TRBV16; D gene: -
CDR3 protein: CASSPGDRGSKAFF; CDR3 DNA: TGTGCCAGCAGCCCGGGGGACAGGGGATCTAAAGCTTTCTTT; clone size: -; J gene: TRBJ1-1; V gene: TRBV7-3; D gene: TRBD1
CDR3 protein: CASSSGTGPYDQPQHF; CDR3 DNA: TGTGCCAGCAGCTCCGGGACAGGGCCCTACGATCAGCCCCAGCATTTT; clone size: -; J gene: TRBJ1-5; V gene: TRBV6-4; D gene: TRBD1
CDR3 protein: CASQGQGLPNEKLFF; CDR3 DNA: TGTGCCAGCCAGGGACAGGGCCTCCCTAATGAAAAACTGTTTTTT; clone size: -; J gene: TRBJ1-4; V gene: TRBV2; D gene: TRBD1
CDR3 protein: CASSSREKSYEQYF; CDR3 DNA: TGCGCCAGCAGCTCTCGCGAAAAATCCTACGAGCAGTACTTC; clone size: -; J gene: TRBJ2-7; V gene: TRBV4-1; D gene: -
CDR3 protein: CASRSGLAVSYEQYF; CDR3 DNA: TGTGCCAGCCGCTCTGGTCTAGCGGTGTCCTACGAGCAGTACTTC; clone size: -; J gene: TRBJ2-7; V gene: TRBV28; D gene: TRBD2
CDR3 protein: CATSDWDSNQPQHF; CDR3 DNA: TGTGCCACCAGTGACTGGGACAGCAATCAGCCCCAGCATTTT; clone size: -; J gene: TRBJ1-5; V gene: TRBV24-1; D gene: -
CDR3 protein: CASSSGSTYTGELFF; CDR3 DNA: TGTGCCAGCAGTTCGGGGTCTACGTACACCGGGGAGCTGTTTTTT; clone size: -; J gene: TRBJ2-2; V gene: TRBV2; D gene: -
CDR3 protein: CASSHPGLAGRTDTQYF; CDR3 DNA: TGCGCCAGCAGCCATCCGGGACTAGCGGGTCGCACAGATACGCAGTATTTT; clone size: -; J gene: TRBJ2-3; V gene: TRBV4-1; D gene: TRBD2
CDR3 protein: CASSLEGYIQYF; CDR3 DNA: TGTGCCAGCAGCTTAGAGGGTTACATTCAGTACTTC; clone size: once; J gene: TRBJ2-4; V gene: TRBV7-9; D gene: -
CDR3 protein: CASSDRGSPYGYTF; CDR3 DNA: TGCGCCAGCAGTGACAGGGGAAGCCCCTATGGCTACACCTTC; clone size: -; J gene: TRBJ1-2; V gene: TRBV10-2; D gene: -